The 32 T cell receptor beta chains below come from one sample, sequenced in a study of T cells in Graves' hyperthyroidism and ophthalmopathy. RNA transcripts served as the template for amplifying TCR beta CDR3 regions. Researchers ran a first-round RT-PCR on the TCR CDR3 using the HTBI primer set. TCRdb reanalysed the multiplex PCR reads using MiXCR and keeps one entry per CDR3 protein. Of about 760,000 distinct CDR3 sequences listed, 35% were seen once; the top ten hold around 29%. The sample was blood. Every receptor here comes from a woman aged 40 to 55 with Graves' hyperthyroidism.

In regard to this clonotype: This CDR3 is missing its conserved last phenylalanine or tryptophan, likely due to a read error. V and J are TRBV5-1 and TRBJ2-5; no definite D call. V gave up 0 bases and J gave up 5 bases, with 14 bases separating them. The V gene's germline CDR1 is SGHRS and CDR2 YFSETQ. CDR3 length equals 15 residues. In DNA form, the CDR3 reads TGCGCCAGCAGCTTGGCCGTTCAGGTCGGGGAGACCCAGTACCTC. This gives the protein CASSLAVQVGETQYL.

The sample holds many counts of this clonotype. The chain uses TRBV20-1 and TRBJ2-7; D remains ambiguous. The V end was cut by 3 bases, the J end by 2 bases, with 8 bases between. This CDR3 has 12 amino acids. CDR1 is DFQATT, CDR2 SNEGSKA, per germline (reference sequence). This CDR3 is CSASATAYEQYF. CDR3 nucleotide sequence: TGCAGTGCTAGCGCCACAGCCTACGAGCAGTACTTC.

A word on this clonotype: Given a much more abundant clone one base away, this may be a read error. The genes are TRBV6-1 and TRBJ2-2; D may be TRBD2 (6 bases). Trimming pared 9 bases from V and 0 bases from J, leaving 11 bases between. CDR3 size: 14 residues. CDR1 MNHNS and CDR2 SASEGT come from the germline V gene. CDR3 sequence reads: CASGERANTGELFF. The DNA for the CDR3 is TGTGCCAGTGGCGAGCGGGCGAACACCGGGGAGCTGTTTTTT.

The chain recombines TRBV10-3 with TRBJ2-5; 14 nucleotides align to TRBD2. Germline lookup yields CDR1 ENHRY and CDR2 SYGVKD. The CDR3 sequence is 15 residues long. Trimming took 3 bases from V and 10 from J; bases not matched to a gene: 7. Written as DNA, the CDR3 is TGTGCCATCAGTGAACGGACTAGCGGGGGGCCCCTCCAGTACTTC. Its protein is CAISERTSGGPLQYF.

V is TRBV24-1 and J is TRBJ1-2, with D possibly being TRBD1 (6 bases). CDR1 is KGHDR, CDR2 SFDVKD, per germline. V was cut by 1 base and J by 4 bases, with 12 bases left in between. The CDR3 is made up of 15 amino acids. CDR3 DNA sequence: TGTGCCACCAGTGATTTCGGGGGGCCTCCCTATGGCTACACCTTC. Its protein product is CATSDFGGPPYGYTF.

This clonotype was counted only a few times. The chain carries TRBV4-2 and TRBJ1-6; TRBD1 matches 9 bases. Losses at the gene ends were 0 bases for V and 10 bases for J; bases not matched to a gene: 7. Germline V gene data show CDR1 as LGHNA and CDR2 as YNFKEQ. This CDR3 spans 16 amino acids. CDR3 sequence reads: CASSQDGGTGTSPLHF. The CDR3 bases are TGTGCCAGCAGCCAAGATGGGGGGACAGGGACGTCACCCCTCCACTTT.

About this clonotype: This may arise from a read error, as a much more abundant clone is one base away. The chain employs TRBV19 and TRBJ1-4, with 7 bases lining up with TRBD1. Germline V gene lookup returns CDR1 LNHDA and CDR2 SQIVND (reference sequence). The CDR3 runs 16 residues. CDR3 sequence (DNA): TGTGCCAGTAGTACAGGGGGACCTGCAACTAATGAAAAACTGTCTTTT. Translated: CASSTGGPATNEKLSF.

This chain uses TRBV29-1 with TRBJ1-1; D is possibly TRBD1 (5 bases). CDR1 and CDR2 from the germline V gene are SQVTM and ANQGSEA. Trimming removed 3 bases at V and 0 bases at J, with 11 bases between. The CDR3 covers 14 residues. CDR3 in DNA: TGCAGCGTTGACGACGGGGGGATGAACACTGAAGCTTTCTTT. Encoded protein: CSVDDGGMNTEAFF.

There are many counts of this clonotype. The chain couples TRBV9 to TRBJ2-5; D is tentatively TRBD1 or TRBD2 (5 bases each). Trimming took off 2 bases at V and 5 bases at J, with 13 bases between the two ends. This CDR3 is built from 14 residues. Germline assignment: CDR1 SGDLS and CDR2 YYNGEE. CDR3 nucleotides: TGTGCCAGCAGCGTGGGGGATAAGTCGGAGACCCAGTACTTC. Translating it yields CASSVGDKSETQYF.

This clonotype was detected ten times or more. V usage is TRBV10-3 and J usage is TRBJ1-2; 7 positions match TRBD1. Germline loops: CDR1 ENHRY, CDR2 SYGVKD. J gave up 2 bases and V 6 bases, and 3 bases lay outside the gene matches. The CDR3 covers 13 residues. The CDR3 loop is CAISDRENYGYTF. Here the CDR3 DNA reads TGTGCCATCAGCGACAGGGAAAACTATGGCTACACCTTC.

This clonotype was seen many times. The V call is TRBV10-3, the J call TRBJ1-3; D might be TRBD1 (6 bases). Trimming shortened V by 8 bases and J by 4 bases, and 15 bases separated the two germline ends. Per the germline V gene, CDR1 is ENHRY and CDR2 is SYGVKD. The CDR3 runs to 14 residues. The chain's CDR3 is CAIRYRDEGNTIYF. The CDR3 DNA reads TGTGCCATCCGCTACAGGGACGAAGGAAACACCATATATTTT.

In this sample, this clonotype turned up a few times. CDR3: CASMRPVMNTEAFF. For the CDR3, the DNA is TGTGCCAGTATGAGACCTGTCATGAACACTGAAGCTTTCTTT. The rearrangement links TRBV12-3 or TRBV12-4 to TRBJ1-1, with D uncertain. CDR3 length: 14 residues. V shed 9 bases and J shed 0 bases, with 14 bases lying between them.

This clonotype was seen repeatedly, ten times or more. The chain recombines TRBV9 with TRBJ2-7; TRBD2 matches 11 bases. CDR3 length: 15 residues. Germline CDR1 is SGDLS and CDR2 is YYNGEE. V gave up 3 bases and J gave up 2 bases; unmatched junction bases: 4. The CDR3 is CASSAGTSGTYEQYF. In DNA, the CDR3 is TGTGCCAGCAGCGCCGGGACTAGCGGAACCTACGAGCAGTACTTC.

This clonotype was seen only a few times. This sequence joins TRBV7-2 and TRBJ1-3, with D tentatively TRBD1 (6 bases). The germline CDR1 and CDR2 sequences are SGHTA and FQGNSA. The length of the CDR3 is 16 residues. Trimming shortened V by 5 bases and J by 4 bases, and 18 bases separated the two germline ends. CDR3 nucleotides: TGTGCCAGCAGCCTACAGTACAGGGAAGCAGGAAACACCATATATTTT. Translation gives CASSLQYREAGNTIYF.

The sample holds many counts of this clonotype. The V call is TRBV10-1, the J call TRBJ1-5; possible D gene TRBD1, 5 bases. Trimming left V 4 bases short and J 6 bases short, with 10 bases between. Germline CDR1 WNHNN, CDR2 SYGVQD (reference sequence). The CDR3 is made up of 13 amino acids. Written as DNA, the CDR3 is TGCGCCAGCAGTGTGGGGGACGGTCAGCCCCAGCATTTT. Translating gives CASSVGDGQPQHF.

The rearrangement uses TRBV7-9 and TRBJ1-4; D remains ambiguous. Looked up from germline, CDR1 is SEHNR and CDR2 is FQNEAQ (reference sequence). Trimming shortened V by 3 bases and J by 8 bases, and 13 bases separated the two germline ends. The CDR3 spans 14 residues. The DNA for the CDR3 is TGTGCCAGCAGCTTGAGTCGGGGTGGGGAAAAACTGTTTTTT. Translation: CASSLSRGGEKLFF.

In this sample, this clonotype turned up many times. This chain joins TRBV9 and TRBJ1-1; TRBD1 matches at 7 bases. The CDR3 spans 15 residues. V was clipped by 4 bases and J by 3 bases; unmatched bases: 9. Looked up from germline, CDR1 is SGDLS and CDR2 is YYNGEE. The CDR3 region is CASSPGDREDTEAFF. The CDR3 DNA reads TGTGCCAGCAGCCCAGGAGACAGGGAGGACACTGAAGCTTTCTTT.

In regard to this clonotype: One end of the junction is discordant with germline, which a read error may explain. This chain connects TRBV9 to TRBJ2-2; perhaps TRBD1 as D (6 bases). The germline V gene has CDR1 SGDLS and CDR2 YYNGEE. The CDR3 is 17 residues long. The CDR3 loop reads CASSVETGSVTAGELSF. The CDR3 DNA follows: TGTGCCAGCAGCGTTGAGACAGGATCAGTAACCGCCGGGGAGCTGTCTTTT.

In its sample, this clonotype was seen many times. The chain employs TRBV19 and TRBJ2-7; D assignment may be TRBD1 or TRBD2 (5 bases each). Germline V lookup: CDR1 LNHDA, CDR2 SQIVND (reference sequence). V lost 10 bases and J lost 0, with 13 bases in between. The CDR3 consists of 13 residues. CDR3 loop: CANNGGGSYEQYF. CDR3 bases: TGTGCCAACAACGGTGGGGGCTCCTACGAGCAGTACTTC.

This clonotype was recorded a few times. One end of the junction is discordant with germline, which a read error may explain. V usage is TRBV10-3 and J usage is TRBJ2-7; 7 bases fit TRBD1. Germline V gene data show CDR1 as ENHRY and CDR2 as SYGVKD. This CDR3 region has 15 residues. The CDR3 DNA follows: TGTGCCAGCAGTGACCTGACAGGGTATCCCTACGAGCAGTACTTC. Its translation is CASSDLTGYPYEQYF.

This clonotype was picked up many times. The chain uses TRBV12-3 or TRBV12-4 and TRBJ1-5; D is ambiguous. This CDR3 comprises 12 residues. V shed 6 bases and J shed 6 bases, with 9 bases lying between them. The CDR3 DNA reads as TGTGCCAGCAGCCTAAAGGGTCAGCCCCAGCATTTT. This gives the protein CASSLKGQPQHF.

Of note for this clonotype: Being one base from a much bigger clone, this may be a read error. CDR3 bases: TGCGCCAGCAGCCAAGAAAGTTCAACCCCCCGGGGTGGCTGCACCTTC. Encoded protein: CASSQESSTPRGGCTF. The genes are TRBV4-1 and TRBJ1-2; D is unclear. This CDR3 has 16 residues. Germline assignment: CDR1 MGHRA and CDR2 YSYEKL.

The CDR3 sequence is CASSWDREISEQYF. The DNA of the CDR3 is TGTGCCAGCAGTTGGGACAGGGAGATAAGCGAGCAGTACTTC. The chain links TRBV2 to TRBJ2-7; 9 bases fit TRBD1. Germline CDR1 and CDR2: SNHLY and FYNNEI. V dropped 5 bases and J dropped 6; count of bases not matched to a gene: 8. This CDR3 has 14 amino acids.

This clonotype came up a few times. The chain employs TRBV20-1 and TRBJ2-6; D gene uncertain. Germline CDR1 and CDR2: DFQATT and SNEGSKA (reference sequence). V lost 0 bases, J lost 2 bases, and 8 bases lay in between. CDR3 length: 15 amino acids. CDR3 bases: TGCAGTGCTAGAGATCTACTAACTGGGGCCAACGTCCTGACTTTC. This gives the protein CSARDLLTGANVLTF.

The chain couples TRBV5-5 to TRBJ2-5; D is uncertain. In germline, CDR1 is SGHKS, CDR2 YYEKEE (reference sequence). Deletions cut 0 bases from V and 7 bases from J, with 7 bases between. CDR3 length equals 12 residues. The CDR3 spells CASSLDSPTQYF. DNA of the CDR3: TGTGCCAGCAGCTTGGACAGCCCGACCCAGTACTTC.

This clonotype has at least ten counts. The rearrangement uses TRBV29-1 and TRBJ1-1, with unresolved D. This CDR3 comprises 12 residues. CDR1 and CDR2 from the germline V gene are SQVTM and ANQGSEA. V lost 7 bases and J 1 base, leaving 10 bases between the germline ends. CDR3 sequence: CSAGPTNTEAFF. The CDR3 DNA sequence: TGCAGCGCTGGACCTACGAACACTGAAGCTTTCTTT.

This clonotype was detected ten times or more. The rearrangement links TRBV5-6 to TRBJ2-6, with D tentatively TRBD2 (5 bases). Germline loops: CDR1 SGHDT, CDR2 YYEEEE. The CDR3 loop spans 14 amino acids. Trimming stripped 7 bases from V and 1 base from J, with 9 bases between. CDR3 amino acids: CASWRTSGANVLTF. Written as DNA, the CDR3 is TGTGCCAGCTGGAGGACTTCTGGGGCCAACGTCCTGACTTTC.

This clonotype was seen many times. The V gene is TRBV7-8, the J gene TRBJ2-7, with 10 bases lining up with TRBD1. Germline V gives CDR1 SGHVS, CDR2 FQNEAQ. CDR3 size: 14 residues. The J segment lost 4 bases and the V segment lost 5 bases, leaving 5 bases of the junction unmatched. CDR3: CASSAGTGDYEQYF. The CDR3 region has the DNA TGTGCCAGCAGCGCCGGGACAGGGGATTACGAGCAGTACTTC. The variable domain in full, with the rest retrieved from reference TRBV7-8 and TRBJ2-7, is GAGVSQSPRYKVAKRGQDVALRCDPISGHVSLFWYQQALGQGPEFLTYFQNEAQLDKSGLPSDRFFAERPEGSVSTLKIQRTQQEDSAVYLCASSAGTGDYEQYFGPGTRLTVT.

Ten or more counts support this clonotype. The chain carries TRBV7-2 and TRBJ1-2, with 8 bases lining up with TRBD1. This CDR3 is 14 amino acids long. V gave up 5 bases and J gave up 5 bases; unmatched junction bases: 7. CDR1 and CDR2 from the germline V gene are SGHTA and FQGNSA. The CDR3 region is CASSRYRGEYGYTF. The CDR3 nucleotides read TGTGCCAGCAGCCGCTACAGGGGGGAATATGGCTACACCTTC.

This clonotype appeared many times. This sequence joins TRBV7-9 and TRBJ1-2; TRBD1 aligns across 9 bases. V lost 6 bases to trimming and J lost 6 bases; unmatched junction nucleotides: 5. The CDR3 covers 13 residues. CDR1 SEHNR and CDR2 FQNEAQ come from the germline V gene (reference sequence). The CDR3 loop reads CASSGTGRDGYTF. CDR3 sequence (DNA): TGTGCCAGCAGTGGGACAGGGAGAGATGGCTACACCTTC.

This clonotype was found many times. CDR3 amino acids: CASSIGTGWWTEAFF. CDR3 DNA sequence: TGTGCCAGTAGTATTGGGACAGGGTGGTGGACTGAAGCTTTCTTT. The genes are TRBV19 and TRBJ1-1; 9 nucleotides agree with TRBD1. This CDR3 spans 15 amino acids. Germline V gives CDR1 LNHDA, CDR2 SQIVND (reference sequence). V lost 3 bases, J lost 5 bases, and 7 bases stayed unmatched. The full variable domain, rest sourced from reference TRBV19 and TRBJ1-1, is DGGITQSPKYLFRKEGQNVTLSCEQNLNHDAMYWYRQDPGQGLRLIYYSQIVNDFQKGDIAEGYSVSREKKESFPLTVTSAQKNPTAFYLCASSIGTGWWTEAFFGQGTRLTVV.

About this clonotype itself: The junction does not match germline at one end; this may be a read error. The genes are TRBV12-3 or TRBV12-4 and TRBJ2-5, with D tentatively TRBD1 (6 bases). The CDR3 has 19 amino acids. The CDR3 spells CAISSSSEAPWGPQETQYF. The CDR3, as DNA: TGTGCCATCAGTTCTAGCAGTGAAGCGCCCTGGGGGCCCCAAGAGACCCAGTACTTC.